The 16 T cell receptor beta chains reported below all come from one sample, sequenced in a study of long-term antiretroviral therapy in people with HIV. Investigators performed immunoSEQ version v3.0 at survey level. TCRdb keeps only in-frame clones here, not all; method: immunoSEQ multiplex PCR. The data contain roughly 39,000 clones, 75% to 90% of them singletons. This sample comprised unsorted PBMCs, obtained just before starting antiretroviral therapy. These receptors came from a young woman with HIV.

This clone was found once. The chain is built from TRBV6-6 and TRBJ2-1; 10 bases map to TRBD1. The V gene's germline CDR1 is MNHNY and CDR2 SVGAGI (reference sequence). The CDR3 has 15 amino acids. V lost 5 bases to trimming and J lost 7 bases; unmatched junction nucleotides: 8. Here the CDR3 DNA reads TGTGCCAGCAGTAACCAGGGACAGGGGTTAAATGAGCAGTTCTTC. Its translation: CASSNQGQGLNEQFF.

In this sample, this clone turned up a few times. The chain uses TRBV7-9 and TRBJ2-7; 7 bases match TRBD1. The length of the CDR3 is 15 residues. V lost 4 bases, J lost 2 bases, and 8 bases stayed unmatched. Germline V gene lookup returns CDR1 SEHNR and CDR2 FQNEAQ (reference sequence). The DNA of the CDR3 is TGTGCCAGCAGCTCGGCCGGGACAGATCCCTACGAGCAGTACTTC. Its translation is CASSSAGTDPYEQYF. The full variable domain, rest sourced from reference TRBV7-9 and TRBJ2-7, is DTGVSQNPRHKITKRGQNVTFRCDPISEHNRLYWYRQTLGQGPEFLTYFQNEAQLEKSRLLSDRFSAERPKGSFSTLEIQRTEQGDSAMYLCASSSAGTDPYEQYFGPGTRLTVT.

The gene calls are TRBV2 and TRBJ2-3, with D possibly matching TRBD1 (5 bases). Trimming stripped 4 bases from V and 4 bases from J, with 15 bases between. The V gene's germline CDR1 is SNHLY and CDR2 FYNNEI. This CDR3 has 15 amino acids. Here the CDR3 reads CASSAEGVRPDTQYF. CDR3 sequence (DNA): TGTGCCAGCAGTGCGGAAGGGGTCAGGCCAGATACGCAGTATTTT.

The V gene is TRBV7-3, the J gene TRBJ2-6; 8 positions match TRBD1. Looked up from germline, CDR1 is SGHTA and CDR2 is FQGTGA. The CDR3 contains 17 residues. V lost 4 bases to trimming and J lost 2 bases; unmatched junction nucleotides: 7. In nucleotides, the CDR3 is TGTGCCAGCAGCTCCGGACAGGGACGACCTGGGGCCAACGTCCTGACTTTC. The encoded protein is CASSSGQGRPGANVLTF.

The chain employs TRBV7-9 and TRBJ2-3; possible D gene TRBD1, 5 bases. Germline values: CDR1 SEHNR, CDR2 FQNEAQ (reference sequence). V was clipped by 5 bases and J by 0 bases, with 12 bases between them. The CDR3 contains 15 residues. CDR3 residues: CASSTAQGSTDTQYF. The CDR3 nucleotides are TGTGCCAGCAGCACCGCCCAGGGCAGCACAGATACGCAGTATTTT.

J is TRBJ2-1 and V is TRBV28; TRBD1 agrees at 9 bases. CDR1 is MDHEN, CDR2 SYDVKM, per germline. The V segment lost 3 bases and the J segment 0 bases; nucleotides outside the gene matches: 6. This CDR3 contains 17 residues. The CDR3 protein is CASSFPGQGNSYNEQFF. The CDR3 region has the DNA TGTGCCAGCAGTTTCCCGGGACAGGGAAACTCCTACAATGAGCAGTTCTTC.

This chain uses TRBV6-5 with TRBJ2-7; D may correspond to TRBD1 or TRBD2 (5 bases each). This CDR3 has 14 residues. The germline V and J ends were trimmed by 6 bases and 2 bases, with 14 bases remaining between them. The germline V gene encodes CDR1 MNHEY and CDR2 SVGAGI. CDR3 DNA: TGTGCCAGCAGACGGGGCGGGTCGGCCTACGAGCAGTACTTC. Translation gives CASRRGGSAYEQYF.

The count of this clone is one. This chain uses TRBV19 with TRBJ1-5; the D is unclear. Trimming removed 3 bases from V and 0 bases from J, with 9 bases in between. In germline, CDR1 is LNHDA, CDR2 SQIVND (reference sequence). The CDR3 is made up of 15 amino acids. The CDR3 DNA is TGTGCCAGTAGTATTGAGCACTATAGCAATCAGCCCCAGCATTTT. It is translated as CASSIEHYSNQPQHF.

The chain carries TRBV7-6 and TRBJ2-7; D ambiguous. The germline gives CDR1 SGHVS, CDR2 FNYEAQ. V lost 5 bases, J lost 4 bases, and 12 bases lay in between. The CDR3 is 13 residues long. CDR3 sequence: CASSPTFGYEQYF. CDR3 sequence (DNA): TGTGCCAGCAGCCCGACATTTGGTTACGAGCAGTACTTC.

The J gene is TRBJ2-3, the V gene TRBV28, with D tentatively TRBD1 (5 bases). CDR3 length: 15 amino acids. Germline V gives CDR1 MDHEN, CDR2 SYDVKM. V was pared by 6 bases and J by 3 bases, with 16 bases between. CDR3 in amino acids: CASSPGLGRTDTQYF. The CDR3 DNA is TGTGCCAGCAGCCCAGGGCTGGGTAGGACAGATACGCAGTATTTT.

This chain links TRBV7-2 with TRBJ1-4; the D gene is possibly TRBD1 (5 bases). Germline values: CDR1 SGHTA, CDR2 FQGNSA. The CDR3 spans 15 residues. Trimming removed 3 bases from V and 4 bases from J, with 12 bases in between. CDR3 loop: CASSLQGGGNEKLFF. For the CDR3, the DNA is TGTGCCAGCAGCTTGCAGGGAGGAGGTAATGAAAAACTGTTTTTT. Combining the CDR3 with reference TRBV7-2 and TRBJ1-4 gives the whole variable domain GAGVSQSPSNKVTEKGKDVELRCDPISGHTALYWYRQSLGQGLEFLIYFQGNSAPDKSGLPSDRFSAERTGGSVSTLTIQRTQQEDSAVYLCASSLQGGGNEKLFFGSGTQLSVL.

Here the CDR3 DNA reads TGTGCCAGCAGCGTAGGCGAGTACTATGGCTACACCTTC. Its protein is CASSVGEYYGYTF. The rearrangement uses TRBV9 and TRBJ1-2; D is unresolved. Germline assignment: CDR1 SGDLS and CDR2 YYNGEE. CDR3 size: 13 residues. V was shortened by 0 bases and J by 3 bases, with 6 bases between the two germline ends. The full variable domain, completed using reference TRBV9 and TRBJ1-2, is DSGVTQTPKHLITATGQRVTLRCSPRSGDLSVYWYQQSLDQGLQFLIQYYNGEERAKGNILERFSAQQFPDLHSELNLSSLELGDSALYFCASSVGEYYGYTFGSGTRLTVV.

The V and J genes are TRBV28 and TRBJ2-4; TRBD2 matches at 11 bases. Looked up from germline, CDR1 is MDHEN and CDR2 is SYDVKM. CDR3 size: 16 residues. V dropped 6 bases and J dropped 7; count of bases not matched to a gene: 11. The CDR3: CASSRRGTSGNNIQYF. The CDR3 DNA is TGTGCCAGCAGCCGACGGGGGACTAGCGGAAACAACATTCAGTACTTC.

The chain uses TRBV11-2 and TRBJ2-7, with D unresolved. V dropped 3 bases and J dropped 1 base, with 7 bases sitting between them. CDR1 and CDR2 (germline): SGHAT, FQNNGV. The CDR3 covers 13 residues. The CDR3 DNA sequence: TGTGCCAGCAGCTTGCGGCCTTCCTACGAGCAGTACTTC. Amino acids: CASSLRPSYEQYF. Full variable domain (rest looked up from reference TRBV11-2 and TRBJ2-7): EAGVAQSPRYKIIEKRQSVAFWCNPISGHATLYWYQQILGQGPKLLIQFQNNGVVDDSQLPKDRFSAERLKGVDSTLKIQPAKLEDSAVYLCASSLRPSYEQYFGPGTRLTVT.

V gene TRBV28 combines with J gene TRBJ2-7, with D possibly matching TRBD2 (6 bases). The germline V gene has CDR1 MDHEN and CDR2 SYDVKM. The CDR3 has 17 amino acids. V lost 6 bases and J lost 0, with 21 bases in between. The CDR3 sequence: CASRAGTGRRDSYEQYF. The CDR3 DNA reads TGTGCCAGCAGAGCAGGGACGGGGCGGCGGGACTCCTACGAGCAGTACTTC.

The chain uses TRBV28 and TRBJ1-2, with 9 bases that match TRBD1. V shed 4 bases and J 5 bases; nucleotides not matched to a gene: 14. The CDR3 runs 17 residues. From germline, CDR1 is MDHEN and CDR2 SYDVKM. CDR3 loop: CASSWRTGEKDLYGYTF. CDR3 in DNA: TGTGCCAGCAGTTGGAGGACAGGGGAAAAGGATTTGTATGGCTACACCTTC.